What follows are 22 T cell receptor beta chains derived from one specimen sequenced in a study of cytotoxic CD8 clonotypes in ibrutinib-treated CLL (dated by TCRdb to the early 2020s). The library was prepared using the immunoSEQ multiplex PCR assay. TCRdb stores this immuneACCESS table with in-frame sequences only. Part of the clones is absent; in the studies checked, under half of the shortfall reflects unresolved V genes, and no reason is known for the rest. The sample table lists about 28,000 clones, around 60% of them with a count of one. The top ten clones comprise approximately 5.4% of the sample. The sample in question was PBMCs, obtained before ibrutinib treatment. The receptor set was obtained from a human donor with chronic lymphocytic leukemia.

On this clone itself: Germline is not matched at one junction end, which may reflect a read error. The rearrangement uses TRBV5-1 and TRBJ1-4; TRBD1 might be the D (6 bases). The CDR3 has 15 residues. Germline CDR1 SGHRS, CDR2 YFSETQ. CDR3 coding DNA: TGCGCCAGCAGCAGAGACAGGAGTTTTGAAGAAAGACTGTTTTTT. This encodes CASSRDRSFEERLFF.

In this sample, this clone turned up a few times. This rearrangement joins TRBV2 to TRBJ2-1, with 14 bases matching TRBD2. The trim removed 2 bases at V and 0 bases at J, leaving 12 bases unmatched. The germline CDR1 and CDR2 sequences are SNHLY and FYNNEI. There are 21 residues in the CDR3. DNA for the CDR3: TGTGCCAGCAGTGAAACCTTAGGACTAGCGGGAGGCCTCGGCTCCTACAATGAGCAGTTCTTC. Protein: CASSETLGLAGGLGSYNEQFF. Variable domain in full (rest from reference TRBV2 and TRBJ2-1): EPEVTQTPSHQVTQMGQEVILRCVPISNHLYFYWYRQILGQKVEFLVSFYNNEISEKSEIFDDQFSVERPDGSNFTLKIRSTKLEDSAMYFCASSETLGLAGGLGSYNEQFFGPGTRLTVL.

The CDR3: CSGGRQGIDEQYF. As DNA, the CDR3 is TGCAGCGGGGGGAGACAGGGAATAGACGAGCAGTACTTC. This sequence joins TRBV29-1 and TRBJ2-7, with TRBD1 identical over 7 bases. The CDR3 covers 13 residues. CDR1 is SQVTM, CDR2 ANQGSEA, per germline. J gave up 5 bases and V 7 bases, and 11 bases lay outside the gene matches.

The chain employs TRBV10-3 and TRBJ2-7, with 7 bases lining up with TRBD2. Germline V lookup: CDR1 ENHRY, CDR2 SYGVKD. The CDR3 runs to 14 residues. With V trimmed by 3 bases and J by 7 bases, 9 bases remained unmatched. CDR3 DNA sequence: TGTGCCATCAGTGAAGCGGGGACTCTGGGGGAGCAGTACTTC. This gives the protein CAISEAGTLGEQYF.

This clone is medium-sized within its sample. This chain's CDR3 is CAISVDSYGYTF. The DNA of the CDR3 is TGTGCCATCAGTGTGGACAGTTATGGCTACACCTTC. The chain uses TRBV10-3 and TRBJ1-2, with a possible D match to TRBD1 (6 bases). The V and J ends lost 4 bases and 5 bases respectively, with 8 bases between them. The CDR3 length is 12 residues. Germline V lookup: CDR1 ENHRY, CDR2 SYGVKD.

The rearrangement joins TRBV7-3 to TRBJ2-2; D possibly matches TRBD1 or TRBD2 (5 bases each). This CDR3 has 16 residues. Per the germline V gene, CDR1 is SGHTA and CDR2 is FQGTGA. V was shortened by 2 bases and J by 1 base, with 11 bases between the two germline ends. Written as DNA, the CDR3 is TGTGCCAGCAGCTTATGGGGGACGGAGAACACCGGGGAGCTGTTTTTT. Translated, it gives CASSLWGTENTGELFF.

This clone was counted a few times. The gene calls are TRBV18 and TRBJ2-7; no clear D. Germline CDR1 KGHSH, CDR2 LQKENI. This CDR3 has 13 amino acids. V gave up 6 bases and J gave up 6 bases, with 15 bases separating them. The CDR3 region has the DNA TGTGCCAGCTCGTCTGCGAACAGCCTCGAGCAGTACTTC. Translation: CASSSANSLEQYF.

The chain joins TRBV18 to TRBJ2-2; 9 bases map to TRBD2. This CDR3 contains 16 residues. Germline loops: CDR1 KGHSH, CDR2 LQKENI. V lost 2 bases and J lost 4; bases outside the gene matches: 5. DNA for the CDR3: TGTGCCAGCTCACCAAGGCTAGCGGGAACCACCGGGGAGCTGTTTTTT. This sequence encodes CASSPRLAGTTGELFF.

The sample holds a few counts of this clone. The gene calls are TRBV9 and TRBJ2-5; D gene uncertain. V lost 0 bases to trimming and J lost 0 bases, with 6 bases between them. CDR1 and CDR2 from the germline V gene are SGDLS and YYNGEE. The CDR3 is 14 residues long. This CDR3 is CASSVEPYQETQYF. The CDR3 coding sequence is TGTGCCAGCAGCGTAGAACCGTACCAAGAGACCCAGTACTTC.

The CDR3 is CASQRDLSYEQYF. The CDR3, as DNA: TGTGCCAGCCAGCGGGACCTATCCTACGAGCAGTACTTC. The chain has TRBV7-8 and TRBJ2-7; 7 bases agree with TRBD2. V lost 8 bases to trimming and J lost 1 base; unmatched junction nucleotides: 5. This CDR3 spans 13 amino acids. CDR1 is SGHVS, CDR2 FQNEAQ, per germline.

The rearrangement uses TRBV6-1 and TRBJ1-1; D remains ambiguous. Trimming left V 6 bases short and J 3 bases short, with 11 bases between. Germline V gene lookup returns CDR1 MNHNS and CDR2 SASEGT. The CDR3 spans 13 residues. The CDR3 is CASREGVYTEAFF. The CDR3 nucleotides are TGTGCCAGCAGAGAGGGAGTTTACACTGAAGCTTTCTTT.

This clone occurred once. V is TRBV29-1 and J is TRBJ2-1, with 11 bases aligning to TRBD2. Germline V lookup: CDR1 SQVTM, CDR2 ANQGSEA. With V trimmed by 7 bases and J by 0 bases, 8 bases remained unmatched. This CDR3 spans 16 amino acids. CDR3 DNA: TGCAGCGCCCGCCGCGGACTAGCGGGCTCCTACAATGAGCAGTTCTTC. Residues: CSARRGLAGSYNEQFF.

This clone has only a few counts. The chain carries TRBV18 and TRBJ1-4, with TRBD1 identical over 12 bases. The CDR3 loop spans 17 amino acids. The germline V gene has CDR1 KGHSH and CDR2 LQKENI. Trimming at V came to 8 bases and at J to 7 bases, leaving 14 bases not matched to a gene. CDR3 sequence reads: CASHPGQGALRGEKLFF. For the CDR3, the DNA is TGTGCCAGCCATCCGGGACAGGGGGCGCTTAGGGGTGAAAAACTGTTTTTT.

This clone was counted a few times. The chain is built from TRBV29-1 and TRBJ2-7; D is ambiguous. The CDR3 length is 15 residues. CDR1 is SQVTM, CDR2 ANQGSEA, per germline. The germline V and J ends were trimmed by 4 bases and 3 bases, with 19 bases remaining between them. The chain's CDR3 is CSVVVLQEYFYEQYF. The CDR3 bases are TGCAGCGTTGTCGTCCTGCAGGAGTACTTCTACGAGCAGTACTTC.

This clone occurred once. The chain has TRBV4-1 and TRBJ2-7; 8 nucleotides match TRBD1. After removal of 0 bases from V and 4 bases from J, the junction contained 8 bases not matched to a gene. This CDR3 spans 16 amino acids. Germline loops: CDR1 MGHRA, CDR2 YSYEKL. CDR3 nucleotides: TGCGCCAGCAGCCAAGAAGGGACAGGCCGAAAGTACGAGCAGTACTTC. It is translated as CASSQEGTGRKYEQYF.

This rearrangement joins TRBV6-5 to TRBJ2-1; either TRBD1 or TRBD2 may fit D (6 bases each). Looked up from germline, CDR1 is MNHEY and CDR2 is SVGAGI. This CDR3 region has 15 residues. The V gene lost 10 bases and the J gene lost 3 bases, with 19 bases spanning the gap. The CDR3 spells CATQRGRTVYNEQFF. For the CDR3, the DNA is TGTGCCACCCAACGGGGGAGGACAGTCTACAATGAGCAGTTCTTC.

This chain connects TRBV5-1 to TRBJ2-5; TRBD2 matches 12 bases. The germline CDR1 and CDR2 sequences are SGHRS and YFSETQ. V dropped 2 bases and J dropped 6; count of bases not matched to a gene: 11. The CDR3 contains 17 residues. The CDR3 spells CASSFGGGTSGRKTQYF. The CDR3 coding sequence is TGCGCCAGCAGCTTCGGGGGAGGGACTAGCGGGCGGAAGACCCAGTACTTC.

The chain couples TRBV2 to TRBJ2-5; a weak D match, TRBD1 (5 bases). The CDR3 length is 14 residues. Trimming cost V 5 bases and J 4 bases, with 14 bases left between them. Looked up from germline, CDR1 is SNHLY and CDR2 is FYNNEI. The CDR3 DNA is TGTGCCAGCAGTTTGCAGGGATTTGGAGAGACCCAGTACTTC. This encodes CASSLQGFGETQYF.

This chain links TRBV9 with TRBJ2-1; weak D call: TRBD2 (6 bases). Germline CDR1 is SGDLS and CDR2 is YYNGEE. CDR3 length: 17 residues. Trimming shortened V by 0 bases and J by 0 bases, and 13 bases separated the two germline ends. The CDR3 here is CASSVGKRVISYNEQFF. As DNA, the CDR3 is TGTGCCAGCAGCGTAGGGAAGCGGGTTATCTCCTACAATGAGCAGTTCTTC. Based on the CDR3 plus reference TRBV9 and TRBJ2-1, the full variable domain is DSGVTQTPKHLITATGQRVTLRCSPRSGDLSVYWYQQSLDQGLQFLIQYYNGEERAKGNILERFSAQQFPDLHSELNLSSLELGDSALYFCASSVGKRVISYNEQFFGPGTRLTVL.

This chain links TRBV28 with TRBJ2-7, with D uncertain. This CDR3 is 13 amino acids long. CDR1 is MDHEN, CDR2 SYDVKM, per germline. The V and J ends lost 6 bases and 3 bases respectively, with 12 bases between them. CDR3 coding DNA: TGTGCCAGCAGAACTGGATCGCTCTACGAGCAGTACTTC. The encoded protein is CASRTGSLYEQYF.

This chain links TRBV28 with TRBJ2-3, with a weak D call TRBD2 (5 bases). The CDR3 runs 15 residues. V lost 2 bases, J lost 6 bases, and 15 bases lay in between. Germline CDR1 reads MDHEN; CDR2 reads SYDVKM. CDR3 in amino acids: CASSLGERRADTQYF. The CDR3 region has the DNA TGTGCCAGCAGTTTAGGGGAAAGGCGGGCGGATACGCAGTATTTT. The full variable domain, rest sourced from reference TRBV28 and TRBJ2-3, is DVKVTQSSRYLVKRTGEKVFLECVQDMDHENMFWYRQDPGLGLRLIYFSYDVKMKEKGDIPEGYSVSREKKERFSLILESASTNQTSMYLCASSLGERRADTQYFGPGTRLTVL.

Only a few counts were recorded for this clone. This chain joins TRBV7-9 and TRBJ1-5, with D perhaps matching TRBD1 (6 bases). In germline, CDR1 is SEHNR, CDR2 FQNEAQ (reference sequence). V lost 6 bases to trimming and J lost 3 bases, with 12 bases between them. CDR3 length: 14 residues. The DNA of the CDR3 is TGTGCCAGCAGTAAAGGGGGGGCCAATCAGCCCCAGCATTTT. Translation: CASSKGGANQPQHF. The whole variable domain, filled in from reference TRBV7-9 and TRBJ1-5, reads DTGVSQNPRHKITKRGQNVTFRCDPISEHNRLYWYRQTLGQGPEFLTYFQNEAQLEKSRLLSDRFSAERPKGSFSTLEIQRTEQGDSAMYLCASSKGGANQPQHFGDGTRLSIL.